This TCR beta chain is drawn from a study of tissue T cells after allogeneic stem cell transplantation. Specified time point: mouse harvest day 14 after allogeneic transplant. The graft held 10^6 splenic CD5+ T cells and 10^7 T-cell-depleted bone marrow cells. The protocol was immunoSEQ multiplex PCR, while the TCRdb copy is restricted to in-frame clones and leaves out a portion. Found here are a few thousand clones, almost 40% of them singletons; the top ten hold roughly a quarter. Worth noting for this clone: The gene names here belong to mouse.

This TCR was recovered from a female BALB/c mouse given C57BL/6 T cells with graft-versus-host disease after an allogeneic hematopoietic cell transplant. The sequenced material came from gut tissue.

The sequenced part of the CDR3 DNA is TGTGCCAGCAGCAGACAGGGAGGCACAGAAGTCTTC. It is translated as CASSRQGGTEVF. The entire CDR3 is CASSRQGGTEVFF. V gene TRBV26 combines with J gene TRBJ1-1; 7 nucleotides line up with TRBD1. The sequence runs out 1 residue before the end of the CDR3; the remainder is reconstructed from the germline J gene. This CDR3 contains 13 residues. The germline gives CDR1 KGHPV, CDR2 FQNQEV (reference sequence). The ends lost 6 bases at V and 4 bases at J; junction bases unmatched: 5. Full variable domain (outside the CDR3, taken from reference TRBV26 and TRBJ1-1): NSKVIQTPRYLVKGQGQKAKMRCIPEKGHPVVFWYQQNKNNEFKFLINFQNQEVLQQIDMTEKRFSAECPSNSPCSLEIQSSEAGDSALYLCASSRQGGTEVFFGKGTRLTVV.